This TCR beta chain was identified during a study of cytomegalovirus exposure and HLA in healthy donors. Primers included in the PCR were 60 Vbeta and 13 Jbeta primers. Using immunoSEQ multiplex PCR, the repertoire was profiled, and TCRdb retains in-frame clones only, with some absent. The sample has about 130,000 clones, around 70% seen once. There are 15 residues in the CDR3. The germline V and J ends were trimmed by 2 bases and 5 bases, with 15 bases remaining between them. The V gene's germline CDR1 is KGHSH and CDR2 LQKENI. This chain uses TRBV18 with TRBJ1-1; TRBD1 might be the D (5 bases). The source of this sequence is a woman aged 40 to 55 in good health and CMV-seropositive. The sequencing input was PBMCs. For the CDR3, the DNA is TGTGCCAGCTCACCAGGGGATCCAGGGATGACTGAAGCTTTCTTT. This translates into CASSPGDPGMTEAFF.